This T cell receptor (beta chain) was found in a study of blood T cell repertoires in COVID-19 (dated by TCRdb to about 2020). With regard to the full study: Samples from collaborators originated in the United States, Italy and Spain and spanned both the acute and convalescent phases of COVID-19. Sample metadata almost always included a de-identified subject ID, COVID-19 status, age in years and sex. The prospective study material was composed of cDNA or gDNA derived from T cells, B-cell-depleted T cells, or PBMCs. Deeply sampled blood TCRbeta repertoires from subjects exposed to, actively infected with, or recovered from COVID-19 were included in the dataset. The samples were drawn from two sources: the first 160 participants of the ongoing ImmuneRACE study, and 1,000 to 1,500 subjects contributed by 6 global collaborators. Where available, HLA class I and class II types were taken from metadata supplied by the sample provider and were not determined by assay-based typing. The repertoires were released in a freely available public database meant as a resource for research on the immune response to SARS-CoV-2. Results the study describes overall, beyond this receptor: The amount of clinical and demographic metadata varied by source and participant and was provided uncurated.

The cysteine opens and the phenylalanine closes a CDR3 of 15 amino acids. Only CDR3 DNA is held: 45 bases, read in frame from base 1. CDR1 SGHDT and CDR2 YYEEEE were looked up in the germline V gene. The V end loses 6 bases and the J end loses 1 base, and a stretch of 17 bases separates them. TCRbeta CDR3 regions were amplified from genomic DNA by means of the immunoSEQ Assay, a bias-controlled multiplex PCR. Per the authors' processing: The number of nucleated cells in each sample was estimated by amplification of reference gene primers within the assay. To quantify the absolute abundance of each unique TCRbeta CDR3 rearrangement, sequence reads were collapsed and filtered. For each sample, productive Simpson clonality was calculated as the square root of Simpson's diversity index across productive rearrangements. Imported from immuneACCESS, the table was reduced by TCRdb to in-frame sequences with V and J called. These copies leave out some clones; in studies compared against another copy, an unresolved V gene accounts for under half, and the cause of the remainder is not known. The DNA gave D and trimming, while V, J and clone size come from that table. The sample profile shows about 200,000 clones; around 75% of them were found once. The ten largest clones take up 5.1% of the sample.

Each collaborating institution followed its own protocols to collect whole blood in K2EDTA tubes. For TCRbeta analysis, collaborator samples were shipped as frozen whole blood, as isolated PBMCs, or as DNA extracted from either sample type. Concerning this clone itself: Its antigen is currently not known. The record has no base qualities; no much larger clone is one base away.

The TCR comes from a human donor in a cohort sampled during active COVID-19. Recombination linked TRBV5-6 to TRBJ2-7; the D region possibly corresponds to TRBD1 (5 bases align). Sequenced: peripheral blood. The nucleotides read TGTGCCAGCACCCCCGGTTGGGGCAGATCCTACGAGCAGTACTTC. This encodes CASTPGWGRSYEQYF.